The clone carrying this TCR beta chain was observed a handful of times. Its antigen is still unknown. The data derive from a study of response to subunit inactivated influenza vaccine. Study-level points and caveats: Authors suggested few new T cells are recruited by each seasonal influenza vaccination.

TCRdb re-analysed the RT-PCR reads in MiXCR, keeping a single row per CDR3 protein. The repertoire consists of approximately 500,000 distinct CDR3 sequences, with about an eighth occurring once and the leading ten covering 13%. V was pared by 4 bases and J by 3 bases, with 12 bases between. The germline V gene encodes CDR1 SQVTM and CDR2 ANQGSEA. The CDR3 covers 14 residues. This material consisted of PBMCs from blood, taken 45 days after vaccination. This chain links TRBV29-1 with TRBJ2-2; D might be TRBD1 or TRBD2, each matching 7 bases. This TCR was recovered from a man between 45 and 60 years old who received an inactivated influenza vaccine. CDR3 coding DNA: TGCAGCGTTGGCGGGGGACAGTACACCGGGGAGCTGTTTTTT. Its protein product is CSVGGGQYTGELFF.